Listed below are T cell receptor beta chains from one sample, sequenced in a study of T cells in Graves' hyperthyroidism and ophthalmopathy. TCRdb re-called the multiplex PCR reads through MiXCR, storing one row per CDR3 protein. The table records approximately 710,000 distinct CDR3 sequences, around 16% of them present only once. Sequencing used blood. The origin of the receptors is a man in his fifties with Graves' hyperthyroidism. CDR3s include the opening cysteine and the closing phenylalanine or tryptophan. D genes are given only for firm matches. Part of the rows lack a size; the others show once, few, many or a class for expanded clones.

CDR3aa: CASSQKSGHSYNEQFF; CDR3nt: TGCGCCAGCAGCCAAAAGAGCGGGCACTCCTACAATGAGCAGTTCTTC; j_gene: TRBJ2-1; d_gene: NA; abundance: NA; v_gene: TRBV4-3
CDR3aa: CASSVAGTGGYQPQHF; CDR3nt: TGTGCCAGCAGTGTCGCTGGGACGGGAGGATATCAGCCCCAGCATTTT; j_gene: TRBJ1-5; d_gene: NA; abundance: many; v_gene: TRBV12-3/TRBV12-4
CDR3aa: CASSFLGSASTDTQYF; CDR3nt: TGTGCCAGCAGCTTTTTGGGAAGCGCTAGCACAGATACGCAGTATTTT; j_gene: TRBJ2-3; d_gene: NA; abundance: many; v_gene: TRBV7-2
CDR3aa: CASSYDLAGQPQHF; CDR3nt: TGTGCCAGCAGCTACGACCTAGCGGGTCAGCCCCAGCATTTT; j_gene: TRBJ1-5; d_gene: NA; abundance: few; v_gene: TRBV6-1
CDR3aa: CASSLVGGNTEAFF; CDR3nt: TGTGCCAGCAGCTTAGTGGGGGGAAACACTGAAGCTTTCTTT; j_gene: TRBJ1-1; d_gene: NA; abundance: many; v_gene: TRBV11-2
CDR3aa: CASRRTGGWNEQFF; CDR3nt: TGTGCCAGCAGAAGGACGGGAGGCTGGAATGAGCAGTTCTTC; j_gene: TRBJ2-1; d_gene: TRBD2; abundance: few; v_gene: TRBV6-2/TRBV6-3
CDR3aa: CASSLPDRGPGNTIYF; CDR3nt: TGTGCCAGCAGCTTACCGGACAGGGGACCCGGAAACACCATATATTTT; j_gene: TRBJ1-3; d_gene: TRBD1; abundance: few; v_gene: TRBV7-8
CDR3aa: CSVNRGSHEQYF; CDR3nt: TGCAGCGTTAACAGGGGGTCCCACGAGCAGTACTTC; j_gene: TRBJ2-7; d_gene: TRBD1; abundance: NA; v_gene: TRBV29-1
CDR3aa: CSARAWDSSSYEQYF; CDR3nt: TGCAGTGCTAGAGCGTGGGACTCTAGCTCCTACGAGCAGTACTTC; j_gene: TRBJ2-7; d_gene: NA; abundance: many; v_gene: TRBV20-1
CDR3aa: CASSSLSRRETYEQYF; CDR3nt: TGTGCCAGCAGTTCCCTTAGCCGGAGGGAAACCTACGAGCAGTACTTC; j_gene: TRBJ2-7; d_gene: NA; abundance: many; v_gene: TRBV6-1
CDR3aa: CSAGGFNEKLFF; CDR3nt: TGCAGCGCTGGGGGGTTTAATGAAAAACTGTTTTTT; j_gene: TRBJ1-4; d_gene: NA; abundance: few; v_gene: TRBV29-1
CDR3aa: CASSLEVSGRAVEQFF; CDR3nt: TGTGCCAGCAGTTTAGAGGTTAGCGGGAGGGCCGTTGAGCAGTTCTTC; j_gene: TRBJ2-1; d_gene: TRBD2; abundance: many; v_gene: TRBV12-3/TRBV12-4
CDR3aa: CASSRTEIVSYNEQFF; CDR3nt: TGTGCCAGCAGTCGGACAGAAATTGTGTCCTACAATGAGCAGTTCTTC; j_gene: TRBJ2-1; d_gene: NA; abundance: many; v_gene: TRBV12-3/TRBV12-4
CDR3aa: CASSQDRLAGVGEQYF; CDR3nt: TGCGCCAGCAGCCAAGACAGACTAGCGGGAGTTGGCGAGCAGTACTTC; j_gene: TRBJ2-7; d_gene: TRBD2; abundance: NA; v_gene: TRBV4-3